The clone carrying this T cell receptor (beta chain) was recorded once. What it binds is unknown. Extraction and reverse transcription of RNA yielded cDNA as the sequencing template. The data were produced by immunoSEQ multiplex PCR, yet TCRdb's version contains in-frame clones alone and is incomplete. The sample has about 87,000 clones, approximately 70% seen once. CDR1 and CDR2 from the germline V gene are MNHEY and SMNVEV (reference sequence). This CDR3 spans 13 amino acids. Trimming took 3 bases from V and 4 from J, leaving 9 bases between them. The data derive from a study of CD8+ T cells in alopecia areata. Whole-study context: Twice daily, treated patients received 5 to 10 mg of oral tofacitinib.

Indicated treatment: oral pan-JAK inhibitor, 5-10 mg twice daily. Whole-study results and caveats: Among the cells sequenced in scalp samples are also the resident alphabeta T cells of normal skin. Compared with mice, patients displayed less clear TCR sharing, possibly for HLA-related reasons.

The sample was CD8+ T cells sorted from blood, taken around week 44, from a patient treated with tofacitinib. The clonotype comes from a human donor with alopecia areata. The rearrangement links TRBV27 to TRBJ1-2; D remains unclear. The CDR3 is CASSFGSIYGYTF. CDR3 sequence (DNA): TGTGCCAGCAGTTTCGGGTCCATCTATGGCTACACCTTC.